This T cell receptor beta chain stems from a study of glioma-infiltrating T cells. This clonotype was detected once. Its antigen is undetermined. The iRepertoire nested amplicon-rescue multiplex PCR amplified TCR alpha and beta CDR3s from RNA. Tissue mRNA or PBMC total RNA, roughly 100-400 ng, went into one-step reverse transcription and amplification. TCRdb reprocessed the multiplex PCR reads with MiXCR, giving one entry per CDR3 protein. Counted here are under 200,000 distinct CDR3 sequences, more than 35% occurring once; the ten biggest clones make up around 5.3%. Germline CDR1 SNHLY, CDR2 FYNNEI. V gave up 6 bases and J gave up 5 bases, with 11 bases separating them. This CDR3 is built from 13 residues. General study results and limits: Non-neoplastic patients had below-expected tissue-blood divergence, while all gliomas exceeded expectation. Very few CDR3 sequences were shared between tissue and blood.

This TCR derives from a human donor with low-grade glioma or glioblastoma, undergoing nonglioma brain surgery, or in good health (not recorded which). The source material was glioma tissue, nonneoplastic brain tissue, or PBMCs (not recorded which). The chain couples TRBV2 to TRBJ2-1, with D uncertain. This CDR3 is CASSVAVDNEQFF. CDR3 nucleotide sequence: TGTGCCAGCAGCGTGGCGGTGGACAATGAGCAGTTCTTC.